This T cell receptor (beta chain) comes out of a study of cytotoxic CD8 clonotypes in ibrutinib-treated CLL. Study information: Response was recorded as partial in some 25 patients and complete in 2; at median approximately six years, approximately 14 remained remitted and about 12 had progressed. Samples showed on average around 240,000 productive templates and over 80,000 productive rearrangements. Study outcomes and limitations: Contraction or stability on treatment was seen for public clonotypes, which were uncommon. Exceeding age-matched healthy donors, baseline clonality also tracked the counts of circulating CD8+ T cells.

Comments on this clone: The antigen is unknown.

TCRdb's table, derived via immunoSEQ multiplex PCR, lists solely in-frame clones and lacks some. Here the sample spans more than 200,000 clones, 70% being singletons. The ends lost 5 bases at V and 6 bases at J; junction bases unmatched: 7. Germline V gene lookup returns CDR1 SGHTA and CDR2 FQGTGA. The CDR3 contains 14 residues. The chain carries TRBV7-3 and TRBJ2-3, with 8 bases aligning to TRBD1. The sequencing used PBMCs, collected after 24 months of ibrutinib treatment. The clonotype comes from a human donor with chronic lymphocytic leukemia. CDR3 sequence reads: CASSGQGAGDTQYF. The DNA for the CDR3 is TGTGCCAGCAGCGGCCAGGGGGCTGGGGATACGCAGTATTTT. Full variable domain (remainder filled in from reference TRBV7-3 and TRBJ2-3): GAGVSQTPSNKVTEKGKYVELRCDPISGHTALYWYRQSLGQGPEFLIYFQGTGAADDSGLPNDRFFAVRPEGSVSTLKIQRTERGDSAVYLCASSGQGAGDTQYFGPGTRLTVL.